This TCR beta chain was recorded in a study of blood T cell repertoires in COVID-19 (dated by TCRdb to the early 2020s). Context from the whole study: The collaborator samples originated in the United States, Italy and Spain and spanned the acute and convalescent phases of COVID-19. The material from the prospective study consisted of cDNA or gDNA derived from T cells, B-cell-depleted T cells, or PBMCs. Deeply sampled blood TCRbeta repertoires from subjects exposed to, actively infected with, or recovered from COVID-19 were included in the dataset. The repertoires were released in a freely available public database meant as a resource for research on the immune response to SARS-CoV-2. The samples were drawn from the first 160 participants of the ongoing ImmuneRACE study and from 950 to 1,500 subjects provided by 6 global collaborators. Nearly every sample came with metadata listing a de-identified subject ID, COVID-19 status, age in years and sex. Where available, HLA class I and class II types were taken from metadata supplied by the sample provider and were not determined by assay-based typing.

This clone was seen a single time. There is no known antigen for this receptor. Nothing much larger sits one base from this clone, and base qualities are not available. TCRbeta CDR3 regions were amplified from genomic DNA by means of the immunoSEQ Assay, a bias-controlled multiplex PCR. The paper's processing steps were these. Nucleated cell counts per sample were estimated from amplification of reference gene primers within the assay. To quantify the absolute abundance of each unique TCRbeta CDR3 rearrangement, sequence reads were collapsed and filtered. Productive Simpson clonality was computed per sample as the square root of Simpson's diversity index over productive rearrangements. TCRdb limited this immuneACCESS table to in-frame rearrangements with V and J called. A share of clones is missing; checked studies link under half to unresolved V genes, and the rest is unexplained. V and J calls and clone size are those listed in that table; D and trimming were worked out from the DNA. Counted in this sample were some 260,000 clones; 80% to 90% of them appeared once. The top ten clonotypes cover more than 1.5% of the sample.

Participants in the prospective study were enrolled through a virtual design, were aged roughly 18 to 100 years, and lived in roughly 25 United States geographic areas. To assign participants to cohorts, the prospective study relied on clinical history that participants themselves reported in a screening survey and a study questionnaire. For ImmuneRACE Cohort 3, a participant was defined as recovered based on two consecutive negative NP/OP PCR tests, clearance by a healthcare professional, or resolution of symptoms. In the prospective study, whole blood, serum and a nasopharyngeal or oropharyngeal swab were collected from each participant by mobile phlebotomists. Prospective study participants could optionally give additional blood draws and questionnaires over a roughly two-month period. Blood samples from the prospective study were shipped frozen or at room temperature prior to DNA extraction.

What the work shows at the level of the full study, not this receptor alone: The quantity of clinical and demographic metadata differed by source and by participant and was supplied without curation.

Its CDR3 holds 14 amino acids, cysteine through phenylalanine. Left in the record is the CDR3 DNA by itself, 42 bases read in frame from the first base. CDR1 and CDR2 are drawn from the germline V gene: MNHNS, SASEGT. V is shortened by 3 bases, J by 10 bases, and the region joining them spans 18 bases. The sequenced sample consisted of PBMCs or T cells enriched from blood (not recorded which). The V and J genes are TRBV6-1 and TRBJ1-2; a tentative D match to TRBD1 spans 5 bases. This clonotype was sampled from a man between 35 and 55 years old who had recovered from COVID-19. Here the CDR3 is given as CASSDAGPRGSYTF. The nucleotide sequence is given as TGTGCCAGCAGTGACGCAGGGCCGCGTGGGTCCTACACCTTC.